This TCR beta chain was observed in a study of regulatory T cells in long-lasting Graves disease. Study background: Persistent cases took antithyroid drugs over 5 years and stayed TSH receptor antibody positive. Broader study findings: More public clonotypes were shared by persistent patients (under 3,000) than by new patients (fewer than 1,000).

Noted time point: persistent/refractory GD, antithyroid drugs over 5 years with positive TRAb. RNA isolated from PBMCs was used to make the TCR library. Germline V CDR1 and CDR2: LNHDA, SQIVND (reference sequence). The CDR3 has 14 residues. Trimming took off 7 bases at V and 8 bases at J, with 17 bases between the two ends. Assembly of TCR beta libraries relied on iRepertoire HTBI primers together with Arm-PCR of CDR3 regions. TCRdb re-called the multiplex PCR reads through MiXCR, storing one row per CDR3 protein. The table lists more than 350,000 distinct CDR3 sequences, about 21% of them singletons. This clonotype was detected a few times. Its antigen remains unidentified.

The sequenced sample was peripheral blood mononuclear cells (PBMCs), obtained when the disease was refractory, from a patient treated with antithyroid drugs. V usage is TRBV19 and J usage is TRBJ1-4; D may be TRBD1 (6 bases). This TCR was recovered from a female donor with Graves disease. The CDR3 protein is CASTGGQEVEKLFF. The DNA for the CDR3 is TGTGCCAGTACGGGGGGGCAAGAAGTGGAAAAACTGTTTTTT.